Below are 22 T cell receptor beta chains sequenced from a single sample in a study of T cells after yellow fever vaccination. One entry per CDR3 protein, called by TCRdb with MiXCR from the 5' RACE reads. The sample lists about 130,000 distinct CDR3 sequences; about 7.4% were seen once. Sequences were derived from CD4+ T cells sorted from PBMCs, sampled 10 to 11 days after the first yellow fever vaccination. All receptors derive from a man younger than 35 who received the YFV17D yellow fever vaccine.

This clonotype was picked up many times. The chain links TRBV5-1 to TRBJ2-7; 10 bases match TRBD1. The CDR3 is 19 residues long. Trimming removed 5 bases from V and 2 bases from J; junction bases left unmatched: 19. The V gene's germline CDR1 is SGHRS and CDR2 YFSETQ. The CDR3 region has the DNA TGCGCCAGCAGTGACCGAACCGGGACAGGGGTGGTCCGGACCTACGAGCAGTACGTC. Amino acids: CASSDRTGTGVVRTYEQYV.

This clonotype was detected many times. V and J are TRBV6-6 and TRBJ2-3, with unresolved D. There are 12 residues in the CDR3. The germline V and J ends were trimmed by 5 bases and 4 bases, with 7 bases remaining between them. Germline loops: CDR1 MNHNY, CDR2 SVGAGI (reference sequence). CDR3 sequence (DNA): TGTGCCAGCAGTAAACCGTCAGATACGCAGTATTTT. Encoded protein: CASSKPSDTQYF.

The sample holds many counts of this clonotype. This chain links TRBV9 with TRBJ2-1; 10 bases are a match to TRBD1. Germline V gives CDR1 SGDLS, CDR2 YYNGEE. This CDR3 comprises 16 residues. Unmatched junction bases numbered 7, after V lost 6 bases and J lost 1 base. The CDR3 loop reads CASTFGQGGSYNEQFF. CDR3 sequence (DNA): TGTGCCAGCACCTTCGGACAGGGGGGTTCCTACAATGAGCAGTTCTTC.

Many counts were recorded for this clonotype. J is TRBJ2-3 and V is TRBV12-3 or TRBV12-4; 9 positions match TRBD2. Trimming cost V 4 bases and J 3 bases; bases outside gene matches: 8. This CDR3 spans 16 amino acids. The CDR3 nucleotides read TGTGCCAGCAGTTCCCCAGCGGGGGGAGGAACAGATACGCAGTATTTT. Residues: CASSSPAGGGTDTQYF.

This clonotype was recorded at least ten times. The gene calls are TRBV7-6 and TRBJ2-5; TRBD2 agrees at 8 bases. Germline V gives CDR1 SGHVS, CDR2 FNYEAQ. This CDR3 is built from 15 residues. V trimming: 2 bases; J trimming: 4 bases; junction bases outside the gene matches: 6. The CDR3 loop reads CASSLTRSGGETQYF. In DNA, the CDR3 is TGTGCCAGCAGCTTAACAAGGAGCGGGGGAGAGACCCAGTACTTC.

This clonotype was detected many times. The V call is TRBV4-1, the J call TRBJ2-7; the D gene is possibly TRBD2 (6 bases). From germline, CDR1 is MGHRA and CDR2 YSYEKL. The CDR3 length is 17 residues. V gave up 1 base and J gave up 5 bases, with 21 bases separating them. The CDR3 region is CASSQAPGVWGSDEQYV. Written as DNA, the CDR3 is TGCGCCAGCAGCCAAGCCCCGGGGGTATGGGGTAGCGACGAGCAGTACGTC.

This clonotype appeared many times. This rearrangement joins TRBV5-1 to TRBJ2-1; 10 bases line up with TRBD2. V lost 4 bases, J lost 6 bases, and 10 bases stayed unmatched. CDR1 and CDR2 from the germline V gene are SGHRS and YFSETQ. The CDR3 has 16 amino acids. CDR3 in amino acids: CASSELPRLAGNEQFF. The CDR3 coding sequence is TGCGCCAGCAGCGAGCTGCCGAGACTAGCGGGCAATGAGCAGTTCTTC.

Of note for this clonotype: A much larger clone lies one base from this, so it may be a read error. This CDR3 reads CASSQGAGGGQPQHF. CDR3 nucleotides: TGTGCCAGCAGCCAAGGTGCAGGGGGCGGTCAGCCCCAGCATTTT. V and J are TRBV3-1 and TRBJ1-5, with 8 bases matching TRBD1. Germline CDR1 is LGHDT and CDR2 is YNNKEL (reference sequence). The V and J ends lost 1 base and 6 bases, in that order; junction bases with no gene match: 5. The CDR3 extends over 15 amino acids.

This clonotype was counted ten times or more. V and J are TRBV23-1 and TRBJ2-7, with D possibly being TRBD1 (6 bases). TRBV23-1 is placed among ORFs of uncertain function. This CDR3 spans 13 amino acids. V was shortened by 1 base and J by 5 bases, with 9 bases between the two germline ends. For the CDR3, the DNA is TGCGCCAGCAGTCAATTCAGGGGCAACGAGCAGTACGTC. Its protein is CASSQFRGNEQYV.

This clonotype was counted between two and nine times. V is TRBV5-1 and J is TRBJ2-1; no definite D call. Trimming shortened V by 0 bases and J by 8 bases, and 12 bases separated the two germline ends. Germline V CDR1 and CDR2: SGHRS, YFSETQ. The CDR3 covers 14 residues. The CDR3 sequence is CASSLDRTQDEQFF. CDR3 nucleotides: TGCGCCAGCAGCTTGGATAGGACCCAAGATGAGCAGTTCTTC.

This chain links TRBV11-2 with TRBJ1-3; D remains unclear. Germline V gene lookup returns CDR1 SGHAT and CDR2 FQNNGV. This CDR3 is 16 amino acids long. With 4 bases removed from V and 2 bases from J, the gap between germline ends came to 15 bases. CDR3 nucleotides: TGTGCCAGCAGCTCCCTGGGCCGAGGGACTGGAAACACCATATATTTT. Translation: CASSSLGRGTGNTIYF.

The chain uses TRBV6-1 and TRBJ1-2; maybe TRBD1 (6 bases). The germline V and J ends were trimmed by 6 bases and 6 bases, with 20 bases remaining between them. The germline CDR1 and CDR2 sequences are MNHNS and SASEGT. The CDR3 covers 15 residues. In nucleotides, the CDR3 is TGTGCCAGCAGGGAACCGGGACAATTGTCGCATGGCTACACCTTC. Translating gives CASREPGQLSHGYTF.

A few counts support this clonotype. The chain combines TRBV14 with TRBJ1-1; TRBD1 agrees at 7 bases. The CDR3 consists of 13 residues. The germline V gene encodes CDR1 SGHDN and CDR2 FVKESK. V shed 10 bases and J 1 base; nucleotides not matched to a gene: 6. The CDR3 DNA is TGTGCCACCCAGACAGGGTGGAACACTGAAGCTTTCTTT. Residues: CATQTGWNTEAFF.

This clonotype showed up many times. CDR3 in amino acids: CASSLAITDTQYF. Written as DNA, the CDR3 is TGCGCCAGCAGCCTAGCAATCACAGATACGCAGTATTTT. The chain has TRBV4-3 and TRBJ2-3; D gene unclear. Trimming took off 4 bases at V and 2 bases at J, with 7 bases between the two ends. The CDR3 is made up of 13 amino acids. The germline CDR1 and CDR2 sequences are LGHNA and YSLEER.

This clonotype was picked up many times. The chain combines TRBV4-2 with TRBJ2-7; TRBD1 matches at 9 bases. Germline V gene lookup returns CDR1 LGHNA and CDR2 YNFKEQ. The CDR3 is 17 residues long. The V segment lost 1 base and the J segment 2 bases; nucleotides outside the gene matches: 9. The CDR3 is CASSQVSGQGGTYEQYF. The CDR3 DNA reads as TGTGCCAGCAGCCAAGTGTCGGGACAGGGAGGAACCTACGAGCAGTACTTC.

The rearrangement uses TRBV27 and TRBJ1-1, with 12 bases matching TRBD1. The germline CDR1 and CDR2 sequences are MNHEY and SMNVEV (reference sequence). The CDR3 totals 17 residues. V shed 4 bases and J 3 bases; nucleotides not matched to a gene: 9. CDR3 sequence: CASSSRGQGARDTEAFF. DNA for the CDR3: TGTGCCAGCAGTTCCCGGGGACAGGGGGCGAGGGACACTGAAGCTTTCTTT.

The rearrangement uses TRBV4-3 and TRBJ2-3; D uncertain. The germline V gene encodes CDR1 LGHNA and CDR2 YSLEER. Trimming shortened V by 4 bases and J by 4 bases, and 12 bases separated the two germline ends. The CDR3 spans 14 residues. Here the CDR3 DNA reads TGCGCCAGCAGCCCGGGTGCCCTAGCAGATACGCAGTATTTT. Its translation is CASSPGALADTQYF.

Many counts were recorded for this clonotype. This chain joins TRBV5-1 and TRBJ2-5; 7 positions agree with TRBD1. Trimming cost V 5 bases and J 7 bases; bases outside gene matches: 11. The CDR3 runs to 14 residues. Germline loops: CDR1 SGHRS, CDR2 YFSETQ. The CDR3 reads CASSSSRQGGTQYF. Here the CDR3 DNA reads TGCGCCAGCAGTTCCTCCCGACAGGGCGGGACCCAGTACTTC.

This clonotype was counted ten times or more. The rearrangement uses TRBV7-2 and TRBJ2-4; D gene unclear. Trimming cost V 1 base and J 8 bases, with 9 bases left between them. The CDR3 loop spans 13 amino acids. The V gene's germline CDR1 is SGHTA and CDR2 FQGNSA. In nucleotides, the CDR3 is TGTGCCAGCAGCTTAGGGCTTAGGGACATTCAGTACTTC. It specifies CASSLGLRDIQYF.

The table lists this clonotype with a few counts. This chain links TRBV10-3 with TRBJ2-5; 10 nucleotides agree with TRBD2. The CDR3 sequence is 21 residues long. The trim removed 4 bases at V and 1 base at J, leaving 21 bases unmatched. Germline V gene lookup returns CDR1 ENHRY and CDR2 SYGVKD. The CDR3 region has the DNA TGTGCCATCAGTGTGGTCTGGACTAGCGGAACCCCCCCGGACAGCCAAGAGACCCAGTACTTC. Translation gives CAISVVWTSGTPPDSQETQYF.

This clonotype was recorded many times. The V gene is TRBV5-6, the J gene TRBJ1-5, with D tentatively TRBD1 (5 bases). The CDR3 is 13 amino acids. Germline V gives CDR1 SGHDT, CDR2 YYEEEE. V was pared by 3 bases and J by 11 bases, with 15 bases between. CDR3 sequence reads: CASSSGLLGAQHF. As DNA, the CDR3 is TGTGCCAGCAGCTCGGGTCTTTTAGGGGCCCAGCATTTT.

The sample holds many counts of this clonotype. The V call is TRBV24-1, the J call TRBJ2-2; D unresolved. The germline gives CDR1 KGHDR, CDR2 SFDVKD. Trimming took 6 bases from V and 1 from J, leaving 14 bases between them. This CDR3 comprises 16 residues. CDR3 in DNA: TGTGCCACCAGTCTACATGGAAACAGGAACACCGGGGAGCTGTTTTTT. It specifies CATSLHGNRNTGELFF.